This T cell receptor beta chain was profiled in a study of breast tumors, draining lymph nodes, adjacent tissues. Whole-study findings and limits: Tumor T cell lymph node origin was a supported hypothesis, not proven.

This clonotype has a count of ten or more. Its cognate antigen is unknown. Trimming took 5 bases from V and 1 from J; bases not matched to a gene: 6. There are 16 residues in the CDR3. Per germline, CDR1 SGHDN and CDR2 FVKESK. TCRdb re-called the multiplex PCR reads through MiXCR, storing one row per CDR3 protein. The data show 150,000 or so distinct CDR3 sequences, 30% to 35% seen once. Samples came from axillary lymph nodes draining the breast cancer. The sequence came from a female donor with breast cancer. Some clones in this sample may be carry-over from other donors' samples. The sample taken for sequencing was axillary lymph node tissue. The chain links TRBV14 to TRBJ2-3; 10 bases agree with TRBD1. The CDR3 DNA follows: TGTGCCAGCAGCTTGGGACAGGGGTGGGGCACAGATACGCAGTATTTT. Translated, it gives CASSLGQGWGTDTQYF.